The 23 T cell receptor beta chains in this list originate from one sample, sequenced in a study of shared clonotypes between healthy human individuals. Repertoires were generated with immunoSEQ multiplex PCR, while TCRdb's copy carries only in-frame clones and drops some. Found here are about 2.2 million clones, over 85% of them singletons; the top ten hold under 2%. The naive CD8 fraction comprised CD45RO-negative cells positively selected for CCR7 and excluded terminally differentiated effector memory CD45RA+ cells. Sequencing was done on a sample of naive CD8+ T cells from PBMCs. The receptor source for this set is a man in his late teens or twenties in good health. Some clones in this sample may be carry-over from other donors' samples.

In DNA, the CDR3 is TGTGCCAGCAGCCCAGGGGACAGGGAGAATGAAAAACTGTTTTTT. Its protein product is CASSPGDRENEKLFF. The chain links TRBV7-9 to TRBJ1-4; TRBD1 matches 9 bases. Germline V lookup: CDR1 SEHNR, CDR2 FQNEAQ (reference sequence). The CDR3 sequence is 15 residues long. J lost 5 bases, V lost 5 bases, and 6 bases had no gene match.

The chain recombines TRBV19 with TRBJ1-1; D unclear. The germline V gene has CDR1 LNHDA and CDR2 SQIVND (reference sequence). The V and J ends lost 6 bases and 0 bases respectively, with 14 bases between them. The CDR3 runs 15 residues. The CDR3 DNA is TGTGCCAGTAGGCCGGGGTTGACGTTGAACACTGAAGCTTTCTTT. It specifies CASRPGLTLNTEAFF.

The chain recombines TRBV5-5 with TRBJ2-7; D is uncertain. V was cut by 1 base and J by 6 bases, with 11 bases left in between. CDR1 and CDR2 (germline): SGHKS, YYEKEE (reference sequence). The length of the CDR3 is 13 residues. The CDR3: CASSLRQIREQYF. The DNA of the CDR3 is TGTGCCAGCAGCTTGCGCCAGATCCGCGAGCAGTACTTC.

This clone was recorded once. This sequence joins TRBV28 and TRBJ2-7; D is undetermined. The CDR3 contains 14 residues. Per the germline V gene, CDR1 is MDHEN and CDR2 is SYDVKM. V was cut by 3 bases and J by 1 base, with 10 bases left in between. This CDR3 is CASSFPWLSYEQYF. The CDR3 DNA reads as TGTGCCAGCAGTTTCCCGTGGCTATCCTACGAGCAGTACTTC. Variable domain in full (rest from reference TRBV28 and TRBJ2-7): DVKVTQSSRYLVKRTGEKVFLECVQDMDHENMFWYRQDPGLGLRLIYFSYDVKMKEKGDIPEGYSVSREKKERFSLILESASTNQTSMYLCASSFPWLSYEQYFGPGTRLTVT.

The chain employs TRBV11-2 and TRBJ2-3; TRBD2 aligns across 13 bases. The CDR3 length is 13 residues. Germline assignment: CDR1 SGHAT and CDR2 FQNNGV. J lost 14 bases, V lost 4 bases, and 6 bases had no gene match. CDR3 DNA sequence: TGTGCCAGCAGCTCGCGGACTAGCGGGAGTCCGTATTTT. This codes for CASSSRTSGSPYF.

This chain joins TRBV6-1 and TRBJ1-1; D not certain. The V end was cut by 3 bases, the J end by 6 bases, with 14 bases between. Per germline, CDR1 MNHNS and CDR2 SASEGT. The CDR3 contains 14 residues. The CDR3 DNA is TGTGCCAGCAGTGATTCCGGGAGGTTCTCTGAAGCTTTCTTT. Residues: CASSDSGRFSEAFF.

The chain employs TRBV27 and TRBJ2-7; weak D call: TRBD2 (6 bases). Looked up from germline, CDR1 is MNHEY and CDR2 is SMNVEV (reference sequence). V lost 1 base and J 0 bases, leaving 19 bases between the germline ends. The CDR3 consists of 18 residues. The CDR3 sequence: CASSLFPLSGEASYEQYF. CDR3 coding DNA: TGTGCCAGCAGTTTATTCCCCCTTTCGGGAGAAGCCTCCTACGAGCAGTACTTC.

V usage is TRBV28 and J usage is TRBJ1-2, with D perhaps TRBD1 (5 bases). The V gene lost 6 bases and the J gene lost 4 bases, with 18 bases spanning the gap. Germline CDR1 reads MDHEN; CDR2 reads SYDVKM. The CDR3 is 15 amino acids. The CDR3 region is CASSFLDSGPYGYTF. For the CDR3, the DNA is TGTGCCAGCAGCTTCCTCGACAGCGGGCCCTATGGCTACACCTTC.

The rearrangement joins TRBV5-1 to TRBJ2-7; D is perhaps TRBD2 (6 bases). This CDR3 region has 15 residues. V was clipped by 4 bases and J by 3 bases, with 17 bases between them. CDR1 is SGHRS, CDR2 YFSETQ, per germline. CDR3 sequence: CASSLELGGGYEQYF. DNA of the CDR3: TGCGCCAGCAGCCTGGAACTGGGAGGAGGCTACGAGCAGTACTTC.

With respect to this clone: Other DNA sequences in the sample encode the same CDR3. This sequence joins TRBV5-4 and TRBJ2-3, with no clear D. CDR1 is SGHNT, CDR2 YYREEE, per germline (reference sequence). Trimming cost V 1 base and J 3 bases, with 3 bases left between them. The CDR3 extends over 12 amino acids. Here the CDR3 reads CASSLSTDTQYF. CDR3 DNA sequence: TGTGCCAGCAGCTTGAGTACAGATACGCAGTATTTT.

The genes are TRBV27 and TRBJ1-1, with 9 bases identical to TRBD1. This CDR3 has 14 residues. V was pared by 7 bases and J by 4 bases, with 7 bases of the junction left unmatched. Germline V lookup: CDR1 MNHEY, CDR2 SMNVEV (reference sequence). The CDR3 loop reads CASTITGGVTEAFF. DNA of the CDR3: TGTGCCAGCACCATAACAGGGGGCGTCACTGAAGCTTTCTTT.

V is TRBV2 and J is TRBJ2-2; 7 bases map to TRBD1. This CDR3 is 15 amino acids long. With 1 base clipped from V and 8 bases from J, the junction kept 7 bases outside the gene matches. Germline V gene data show CDR1 as SNHLY and CDR2 as FYNNEI. In DNA, the CDR3 is TGTGCCAGCAGTGAAGGGGACAGTGAGCTTGGGGAGCTGTTTTTT. This codes for CASSEGDSELGELFF.

This chain links TRBV6-1 with TRBJ2-1; 9 positions agree with TRBD2. The CDR3 is 19 residues long. J gave up 5 bases and V 2 bases, and 16 bases lay outside the gene matches. Germline V gene sequence: CDR1 MNHNS, CDR2 SASEGT. The CDR3 bases are TGTGCCAGCAGTGAATTTTGGGGTAGAGTAGCGGGAGAGAACAATGAGCAGTTCTTC. Amino acid sequence: CASSEFWGRVAGENNEQFF.

The rearrangement links TRBV13 to TRBJ2-2, with D tentatively TRBD1 (6 bases). CDR3 length: 13 amino acids. Germline V lookup: CDR1 PRHDT, CDR2 FYEKMQ (reference sequence). Trimming left V 10 bases short and J 4 bases short, with 13 bases between. CDR3 residues: CATRDTTTGELFF. CDR3 coding DNA: TGTGCCACCCGGGACACCACCACCGGGGAGCTGTTTTTT. The full variable domain, with the rest looked up from reference TRBV13 and TRBJ2-2, is AAGVIQSPRHLIKEKRETATLKCYPIPRHDTVYWYQQGPGQDPQFLISFYEKMQSDKGSIPDRFSAQQFSDYHSELNMSSLELGDSALYFCATRDTTTGELFFGEGSRLTVL.

The gene calls are TRBV11-2 and TRBJ2-5; tentative D call: TRBD2 (5 bases). Trimming took 5 bases from V and 5 from J, leaving 18 bases between them. The length of the CDR3 is 15 residues. CDR1 SGHAT and CDR2 FQNNGV come from the germline V gene. The CDR3: CASSAPVWRLETQYF. The DNA of the CDR3 is TGTGCCAGCAGCGCCCCGGTTTGGAGGCTGGAGACCCAGTACTTC.

This rearrangement joins TRBV7-6 to TRBJ2-1, with D possibly matching TRBD1 (5 bases). CDR1 is SGHVS, CDR2 FNYEAQ, per germline. V lost 6 bases and J 5 bases, leaving 17 bases between the germline ends. This CDR3 spans 15 amino acids. CDR3 nucleotide sequence: TGTGCCAGCAGACAAGGGGTCCCTGGGCACAATGAGCAGTTCTTC. Its translation is CASRQGVPGHNEQFF.

Of note for this clone: Other DNA sequences in this specimen translate into the identical CDR3. This chain uses TRBV27 with TRBJ1-1, with D hard to call. Germline assignment: CDR1 MNHEY and CDR2 SMNVEV (reference sequence). V lost 3 bases, J lost 1 base, and 6 bases lay in between. The CDR3 is made up of 13 amino acids. CDR3 nucleotide sequence: TGTGCCAGCAGTTTTGGGCCGAACACTGAAGCTTTCTTT. It is translated as CASSFGPNTEAFF.

The chain carries TRBV11-2 and TRBJ1-4; 10 nucleotides line up with TRBD1. CDR3 length: 19 amino acids. Germline CDR1 reads SGHAT; CDR2 reads FQNNGV. Losses at the gene ends were 2 bases for V and 3 bases for J; bases not matched to a gene: 12. CDR3 sequence: CASSLYLRTGGVANEKLFF. The CDR3 DNA reads as TGTGCCAGCAGCTTATATTTGCGGACAGGGGGGGTAGCTAATGAAAAACTGTTTTTT. Full variable domain (rest looked up from reference TRBV11-2 and TRBJ1-4): EAGVAQSPRYKIIEKRQSVAFWCNPISGHATLYWYQQILGQGPKLLIQFQNNGVVDDSQLPKDRFSAERLKGVDSTLKIQPAKLEDSAVYLCASSLYLRTGGVANEKLFFGSGTQLSVL.

The rearrangement links TRBV5-6 to TRBJ1-1; no definite D call. Germline V gene lookup returns CDR1 SGHDT and CDR2 YYEEEE. Between the trimmed V and J ends, which lost 1 base and 1 base, there was a span of 14 bases. The CDR3 runs 16 residues. CDR3 in DNA: TGTGCCAGCAGCTTGTTTTCCAGCGGTTGGAACACTGAAGCTTTCTTT. This codes for CASSLFSSGWNTEAFF.

The V gene is TRBV4-2, the J gene TRBJ2-1; 13 bases align to TRBD2. The CDR3 loop spans 19 amino acids. CDR1 LGHNA and CDR2 YNFKEQ come from the germline V gene. With 4 bases clipped from V and 3 bases from J, the junction kept 12 bases outside the gene matches. CDR3 nucleotides: TGTGCCAGCAGCCGCCGGGGGACTAGCGGGATACACGGCTACAATGAGCAGTTCTTC. Its protein is CASSRRGTSGIHGYNEQFF.

The chain has TRBV27 and TRBJ2-1; TRBD2 aligns across 8 bases. Germline V CDR1 and CDR2: MNHEY, SMNVEV (reference sequence). The CDR3 is made up of 16 amino acids. The J segment lost 0 bases and the V segment lost 3 bases, leaving 4 bases of the junction unmatched. In DNA, the CDR3 is TGTGCCAGCAGTTTCTCCGGGAGGGACTCCTACAATGAGCAGTTCTTC. It encodes CASSFSGRDSYNEQFF.

This chain links TRBV5-6 with TRBJ1-1, with D possibly matching TRBD1 (5 bases). Trimming removed 4 bases at V and 12 bases at J, with 13 bases between. The germline V gene has CDR1 SGHDT and CDR2 YYEEEE. The CDR3 contains 11 residues. The CDR3 bases are TGTGCCAGCAGCGTGGGACTTTTGACTTTCTTT. The encoded protein is CASSVGLLTFF.

The rearrangement uses TRBV4-2 and TRBJ2-1, with D possibly being TRBD1 (5 bases). V was shortened by 0 bases and J by 4 bases, with 10 bases between the two germline ends. The CDR3 totals 15 residues. CDR1 is LGHNA and CDR2 is YNFKEQ in the germline V gene. CDR3 residues: CASSQEWQGYNEQFF. CDR3 coding DNA: TGTGCCAGCAGCCAAGAGTGGCAGGGATACAATGAGCAGTTCTTC.